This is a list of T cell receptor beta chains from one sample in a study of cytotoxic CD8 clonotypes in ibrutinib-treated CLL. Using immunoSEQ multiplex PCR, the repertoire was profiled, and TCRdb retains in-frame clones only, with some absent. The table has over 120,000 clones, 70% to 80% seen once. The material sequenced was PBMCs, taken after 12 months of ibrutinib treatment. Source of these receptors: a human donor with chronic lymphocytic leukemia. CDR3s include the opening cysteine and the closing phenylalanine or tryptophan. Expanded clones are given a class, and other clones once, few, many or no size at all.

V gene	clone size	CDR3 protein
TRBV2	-	CASSEALFLAGVGTQYF
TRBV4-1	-	CASSQVRMVDTQYF
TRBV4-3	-	CASSLGTGPVYGELRGYTF
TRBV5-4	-	CASSLPRTSGAPSSYNEQFF
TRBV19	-	CASSKDLLGTGTYEQYF
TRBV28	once	CASSNQGTYAYEQYF
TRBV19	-	CASSQPRLAGVGTGELFF
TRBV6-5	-	CASSYGPYTEAFF
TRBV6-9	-	CASSYGQEIEQYF
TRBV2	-	CASMGRSGRAYEQYF
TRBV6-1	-	CASSEWTGVGLFEQFF
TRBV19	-	CASGNGYTF
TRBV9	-	CASSSWGSGVIDEQFF
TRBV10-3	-	CAISEDLWDTGELFF
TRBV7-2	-	CASSLSRGEGQFF
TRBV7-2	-	CASSLRDTFEAFF
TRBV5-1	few	CASRMTGDTEAFF
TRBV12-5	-	CASGLPRTSGSGAYNEQFF
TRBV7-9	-	CASSLTGGRTDTQYF
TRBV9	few	CASRSYGYTF
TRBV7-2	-	CASSLDISTDTQYF
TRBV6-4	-	CASSPGRASYNEQFF
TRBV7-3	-	CASSLKGLGYTDTQYF
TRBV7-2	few	CASSFTRQPQHF
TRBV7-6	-	CASSSRRGTDTQYF
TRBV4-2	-	CASSQRTSGYYEQYF
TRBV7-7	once	CASSLGTGTYEQYF
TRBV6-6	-	CASSYGGEPGEGYTF
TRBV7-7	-	CASSLHRGAEAFF
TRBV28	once	CASGSWGGGTEAFF
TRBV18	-	CASSQPVPTEVTELFF
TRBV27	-	CASSKRQGSYGYTF
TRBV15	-	CATSRDRRDSYGYTF
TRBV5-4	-	CASSARRESSYEQYF
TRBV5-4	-	CASSPRLAVYNEQFF
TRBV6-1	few	CATSVSNQPQHF
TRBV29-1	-	CSVALAGGGTDTQYF
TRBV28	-	CASGLSTHYGYTF
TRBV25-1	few	CASSADWGWRPNF
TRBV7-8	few	CASRNGTRGLYGYTF
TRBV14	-	CASSLGDTQYF
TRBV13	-	CASSPGLAAPAWDDNEQFF
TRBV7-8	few	CASTPSGIGNQPQHF
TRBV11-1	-	CASSLGQALAGVGETQYF
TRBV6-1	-	CASSQGTLGTEAFF
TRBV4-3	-	CASSHWVRIGLAGVNEQFF
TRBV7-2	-	CASSLALAGVAETQYF
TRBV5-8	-	CASSDPDRVSYEQYF
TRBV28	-	CASSSDGTADHYEQYF
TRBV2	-	CASIQGRMNTEAFF
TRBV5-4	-	CASRSGTSSYEQYF